This TCR beta chain was profiled in a study of T cells in Graves' hyperthyroidism and ophthalmopathy. There were TCR beta CDR3 regions amplified from RNA transcripts. An initial round of RT-PCR targeting the TCR CDR3 relied on the HTBI primer set. TCRdb recomputed calls from the multiplex PCR reads with MiXCR, one row per CDR3 protein. The sample contains some 420,000 distinct CDR3 sequences, roughly an eighth of which appear only once. This CDR3 is built from 16 residues. V dropped 0 bases and J dropped 1 base, with 11 bases sitting between them. Germline CDR1 LNHNV, CDR2 YYDKDF (reference sequence).

The V call is TRBV15, the J call TRBJ2-3; a possible D gene is TRBD2 (5 bases). This TCR was recovered from a woman between 18 and 29 years old with Graves' hyperthyroidism. The sequenced material came from blood. CDR3 sequence reads: CATSREPPGGTDTQYF. CDR3 sequence (DNA): TGTGCCACCAGCAGAGAACCCCCCGGGGGCACAGATACGCAGTATTTT.